This is a list of T cell receptor beta chains from one sample in a study of blood T cell repertoires in COVID-19. The protocol was immunoSEQ multiplex PCR, while the TCRdb copy is restricted to in-frame clones and leaves out a portion. The sample carries more than 110,000 clones, 80% to 85% recorded once. Specimen: peripheral blood. These receptors were collected from a woman aged 55-75 years with acute or convalescent COVID-19. Both conserved end residues are part of each CDR3. The order of the fields is clone size, D gene, CDR3 length, J gene, V gene, CDR3 protein, CDR3 DNA. D genes are given only for firm matches. Rows may omit the clone size; those that give it use once, few, many or a size class.

- - 15 TRBJ2-1 TRBV24-1 CATSDFASGSDEQFF TGTGCCACCAGTGATTTCGCCTCGGGGTCTGATGAGCAGTTCTTC
- TRBD2 18 TRBJ2-2 TRBV27 CASSLTREGPKNTGELFF TGTGCCAGCAGTTTAACCCGGGAGGGTCCTAAGAACACCGGGGAGCTGTTTTTT
- - 13 TRBJ1-2 TRBV27 CASTPGGTYGYTF TGTGCCAGCACCCCCGGGGGGACTTATGGCTACACCTTC
- TRBD1 13 TRBJ1-2 TRBV19 CASSIDRADGYTF TGTGCCAGTAGTATTGACAGGGCGGACGGCTACACCTTC
- - 15 TRBJ1-3 TRBV19 CASNTGGISGNTIYF TGTGCCAGTAATACTGGAGGCATCTCTGGAAACACCATATATTTT
- - 13 TRBJ2-1 TRBV5-1 CASSLEHLNEQFF TGCGCCAGCAGCTTGGAGCACCTCAATGAGCAGTTCTTC
once - 11 TRBJ2-7 TRBV12-5 CASGQGWEQYF TGTGCTAGTGGGCAGGGGTGGGAGCAGTACTTC
- TRBD2 13 TRBJ2-7 TRBV5-4 CASSLAGGNEQYF TGTGCCAGCAGCCTAGCGGGGGGCAACGAGCAGTACTTC
- TRBD2 17 TRBJ2-7 TRBV4-3 CASSQAYAGTSEYEQYF TGCGCCAGCAGCCAAGCGTATGCCGGGACTAGCGAGTACGAGCAGTACTTC
- - 14 TRBJ2-4 TRBV2 CASTSSFSKNIQYF TGTGCCAGTACTAGTTCATTTAGCAAAAACATTCAGTACTTC
- TRBD1 14 TRBJ2-4 TRBV11-3 CASSPLDRENIQYF TGTGCCAGCAGCCCACTGGACAGGGAAAACATTCAGTACTTC
- - 17 TRBJ2-3 TRBV4-3 CASSQYIGVGVTDTQYF TGCGCCAGCAGCCAATACATTGGTGTAGGGGTCACAGATACGCAGTATTTT
- TRBD1 11 TRBJ1-1 TRBV2 CAREQGTEAFF TGTGCCAGAGAACAGGGGACTGAAGCTTTCTTT
- - 16 TRBJ2-2 TRBV24-1 CATSDPSGGGSGELFF TGTGCCACCAGTGATCCTAGCGGAGGGGGATCCGGGGAGCTGTTTTTT
few TRBD2 14 TRBJ2-1 TRBV27 CASSLMAGGSAQFF TGTGCCAGCAGTTTAATGGCGGGAGGTTCGGCGCAGTTCTTC
- - 16 TRBJ1-2 TRBV12-5 CASGSLEGVANYGYTF TGTGCTAGTGGATCGCTAGAGGGGGTGGCTAACTATGGCTACACCTTC
once - 13 TRBJ1-2 TRBV6-5 CASRLGTPYGYTF TGTGCCAGCAGACTCGGGACACCTTATGGCTACACCTTC
- TRBD2 15 TRBJ2-7 TRBV5-4 CASSLDGGGAYEQYF TGTGCCAGCAGTCTTGACGGCGGGGGGGCCTACGAGCAGTACTTC
- - 17 TRBJ2-1 TRBV28 CASSLLGRSASYNEQFF TGTGCCAGCAGTCTACTAGGGAGGAGCGCCTCCTACAATGAGCAGTTCTTC
few - 14 TRBJ2-7 TRBV28 CASSPTGTAYEQYF TGTGCCAGCAGTCCTACCGGGACTGCCTACGAGCAGTACTTC
once - 17 TRBJ1-2 TRBV19 CASSIREGSGLDYGYTF TGTGCCAGTAGTATACGGGAAGGGTCGGGTTTGGACTATGGCTACACCTTC
once - 13 TRBJ2-2 TRBV18 CASSSGGTGELFF TGTGCCAGCTCCTCGGGTGGCACCGGGGAGCTGTTTTTT
once - 16 TRBJ2-1 TRBV7-9 CASSSLAGRGSNEQFF TGTGCCAGCAGCTCACTGGCGGGGCGAGGGAGCAATGAGCAGTTCTTC
- TRBD1 15 TRBJ1-2 TRBV18 CASSLSDGTAYGYTF TGTGCCAGCTCATTATCAGACGGGACAGCCTATGGCTACACCTTC
- TRBD1 14 TRBJ2-7 TRBV30 CAWTFGTAVYEQYF TGTGCCTGGACCTTCGGGACAGCCGTGTACGAGCAGTACTTC
once - 13 TRBJ1-1 TRBV11-3 CASSSRGASEAFF TGTGCCAGCAGCTCGCGGGGGGCCAGTGAAGCTTTCTTT
- - 16 TRBJ1-3 TRBV6-5 CASSYSTAYSGNTIYF TGTGCCAGCAGTTACTCAACTGCCTACTCTGGAAACACCATATATTTT
- - 13 TRBJ2-5 TRBV12-3/TRBV12-4 CASSPGNQETQYF TGTGCCAGCAGTCCCGGTAACCAAGAGACCCAGTACTTC
- TRBD1 16 TRBJ2-7 TRBV3-1/TRBV3-2 CASSQKGTGNLQEQYF TGTGCCAGCAGCCAAAAAGGGACAGGGAACCTACAGGAGCAGTACTTC
- TRBD1 16 TRBJ1-5 TRBV5-8 CASSVTTGVHNQPQHF TGTGCCAGCAGCGTAACGACAGGGGTCCACAATCAGCCCCAGCATTTT
- - 12 TRBJ2-7 TRBV7-8 CASSTRQDEQYF TGTGCCAGCAGCACCCGACAGGACGAGCAGTACTTC
- - 12 TRBJ2-2 TRBV19 CASRGLTGELFF TGTGCCAGTAGGGGACTTACCGGGGAGCTGTTTTTT
- TRBD2 16 TRBJ2-1 TRBV19 CASSIELAGVVDEQFF TGTGCCAGTAGTATAGAGTTGGCGGGAGTGGTGGATGAGCAGTTCTTC
- - 14 TRBJ1-3 TRBV30 CAWMWGRGRNTIYF TGTGCCTGGATGTGGGGCAGGGGAAGAAACACCATATATTTT
- TRBD1 17 TRBJ2-3 TRBV28 CASSPRQGASRTDTQYF TGTGCCAGCAGCCCTAGACAGGGGGCCTCCCGCACAGATACGCAGTATTTT
- - 15 TRBJ2-3 TRBV27 CASSLSPISTDTQYF TGTGCCAGCAGTTTGTCCCCTATAAGCACAGATACGCAGTATTTT
- TRBD2 17 TRBJ2-2 TRBV15 CATSSHAGLARDGELFF TGTGCCACCAGCTCCCACGCGGGACTAGCCCGGGACGGGGAGCTGTTTTTT
- TRBD1 16 TRBJ1-4 TRBV7-8 CASSRDRGWTNEKLFF TGTGCCAGCAGCAGAGACAGGGGATGGACTAATGAAAAACTGTTTTTT
once TRBD1 14 TRBJ1-4 TRBV5-6 CASSFGTENEKLFF TGTGCCAGCAGCTTCGGGACAGAGAATGAAAAACTGTTTTTT
- - 15 TRBJ2-1 TRBV5-4 CASSLRGNAIDEQFF TGTGCCAGCAGCTTGAGAGGGAACGCGATCGATGAGCAGTTCTTC
- - 15 TRBJ2-7 TRBV15 CATSRDELDTSLQYF TGTGCCACCAGCAGAGATGAGCTAGATACAAGTCTTCAGTACTTC
- - 15 TRBJ1-1 TRBV19 CASQTGGLRNTEAFF TGTGCCAGCCAGACGGGTGGACTACGGAACACTGAAGCTTTCTTT
- TRBD1 14 TRBJ1-2 TRBV6-5 CASSFLTGNYGYTF TGTGCCAGCTCTTTTTTGACAGGGAACTATGGCTACACCTTC
- TRBD1 14 TRBJ1-1 TRBV28 CASTAWTGYTEAFF TGTGCCAGCACAGCGTGGACAGGCTACACTGAAGCTTTCTTT